Ten or more counts support the clone carrying this T cell receptor (beta chain). Its antigen remains unidentified. This entry comes from a study of T cell repertoires in cytomegalovirus infection. Whole-study context: Peptides in the study included HLA-C-restricted and HLA-B-restricted CMV epitopes.

The CDR3 spans 16 residues. The V and J ends lost 5 bases and 7 bases, in that order; junction bases with no gene match: 9. The germline V gene has CDR1 SEHNR and CDR2 FQNEAQ (reference sequence). Study results and caveats: CMV-specific TCR beta clonotypes restricted by HLA-C dominated the ex vivo response. People with CMV and the relevant HLA were identified by cumulative public TCR beta family frequency.

TCRdb reprocessed the reads via MiXCR and lists one record per CDR3 protein. The sample records 650,000 to 900,000 distinct CDR3 sequences, 25% to 35% being singletons. The material was cultured CD8+ T cells from PBMCs, obtained from culture after CMV antigen stimulation. The receptor was isolated from a human donor in good health (CMV status not recorded). Some clones in this sample may be carry-over from other donors' samples. The chain is built from TRBV7-9 and TRBJ1-4; 11 nucleotides line up with TRBD1. CDR3 region: CASSTTRDRGSEKLFF. CDR3 nucleotide sequence: TGTGCCAGCAGCACCACTAGGGACAGGGGGAGTGAAAAACTGTTTTTT.